The TCR beta chain described here comes from a study of T cells in Graves' hyperthyroidism and ophthalmopathy. Across the study: Before any treatment, at initial diagnosis, peripheral blood was collected.

This clonotype was detected many times. The antigen remains unidentified. For Graves' hyperthyroidism to be stable, ophthalmopathy could not progress within 18 months. Germline V lookup: CDR1 SGHTA, CDR2 FQGNSA. V dropped 1 base and J dropped 0 bases, with 7 bases sitting between them. This CDR3 is 16 amino acids long. Study-level findings and limits: Most clonotypes that expanded in the thyroid above 0.001 also showed up in blood.

TCR beta CDR3 regions were amplified from RNA. The study used the HTBI primer set for a first-round RT-PCR of the TCR CDR3. TCRdb re-called the multiplex PCR reads through MiXCR, storing one row per CDR3 protein. Among about 420,000 distinct CDR3 sequences, around a sixth were seen once, and the ten largest hold over 7.5%. The material sequenced was blood. The J gene is TRBJ1-6, the V gene TRBV7-2, with D hard to call. The clonotype was recovered from a woman between 18 and 30 years old with Graves' hyperthyroidism. CDR3 residues: CASSLETSSYNSPLHF. The CDR3 region has the DNA TGTGCCAGCAGCTTAGAAACGAGCTCCTATAATTCACCCCTCCACTTT.